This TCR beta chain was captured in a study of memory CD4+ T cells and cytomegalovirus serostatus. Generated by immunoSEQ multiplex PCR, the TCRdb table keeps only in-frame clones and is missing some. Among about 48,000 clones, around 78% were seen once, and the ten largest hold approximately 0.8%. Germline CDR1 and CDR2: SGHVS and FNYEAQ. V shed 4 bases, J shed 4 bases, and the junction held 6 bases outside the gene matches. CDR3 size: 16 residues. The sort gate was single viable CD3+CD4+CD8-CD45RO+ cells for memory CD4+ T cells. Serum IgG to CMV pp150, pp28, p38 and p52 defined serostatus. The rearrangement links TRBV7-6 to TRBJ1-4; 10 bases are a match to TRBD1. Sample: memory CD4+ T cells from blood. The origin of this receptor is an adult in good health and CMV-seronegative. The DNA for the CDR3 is TGTGCCAGCAGCTCCAAGGACAGGGGGTTTAATGAAAAACTGTTTTTT. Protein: CASSSKDRGFNEKLFF.